A selection of T cell receptor beta chains follows, all from one sample in a study of CD8 T cells in Susac syndrome. TCRdb ran MiXCR on the immunoSEQ multiplex PCR reads and lists one entry per CDR3 protein. This sample carries about 200,000 distinct CDR3 sequences, approximately 94% of them seen once, and the ten largest clones take around 0.1%. The sequenced sample was CD4+ T cells from PBMCs. All receptors derive from a human donor in good health. Both conserved end residues are part of each CDR3. D genes are given only for firm matches. Expanded clones get a size class; other rows say once, few or many, or leave the size out.

CDR3 DNA	CDR3 protein	J gene	V gene	D gene	clone size
TGTGCCAGCAGCTTACAGTCCAGATCCTATAATTCACCCCTCCACTTT	CASSLQSRSYNSPLHF	TRBJ1-6	TRBV7-8	-	-
TGCAGCGTCCCGGGACAGGGGAACACTGAAGCTTTCTTT	CSVPGQGNTEAFF	TRBJ1-1	TRBV29-1	TRBD1	-
TGCGCCAGCAGCCAAGATATTGGGACGGCAAACATTCAGTACTTC	CASSQDIGTANIQYF	TRBJ2-4	TRBV4-1	-	-
TGTGCCAGCAGCGTAGGACCGGACAGGGGAGATGGCTACACCTTC	CASSVGPDRGDGYTF	TRBJ1-2	TRBV9	TRBD1	-
TGTGCCAGCAGGAGGACTAGCGGCCCCAATGAGCAGTTCTTC	CASRRTSGPNEQFF	TRBJ2-1	TRBV7-9	TRBD2	-
TGTGCCAGCAGCCCCCCGGACAGGGGTGCAAACACCATATATTTT	CASSPPDRGANTIYF	TRBJ1-3	TRBV3-1	TRBD1	-
TGCAGCCAATCTAGGGCAGGCAATGAGCAGTTCTTC	CSQSRAGNEQFF	TRBJ2-1	TRBV29-1	-	-
TGTGCCAGCAGTTTAGCGCAGCGGGGGCCCTTCACAGATACGCAGTATTTT	CASSLAQRGPFTDTQYF	TRBJ2-3	TRBV12-3/TRBV12-4	TRBD2	once
TGTGCCAGTAGTTTTAACTCTGGGGCCAACGTCCTGACTTTC	CASSFNSGANVLTF	TRBJ2-6	TRBV19	-	-
TGTGCCAGCAGTGTCGGGGCTTTGAACACTGAAGCTTTCTTT	CASSVGALNTEAFF	TRBJ1-1	TRBV28	-	-
TGTGCCAGCAGCTTAGGACAGGTAAAAGGGACTGAAGCTTTCTTT	CASSLGQVKGTEAFF	TRBJ1-1	TRBV7-6	-	-
TGTGCCAGCAGCTTGCGGGGCATGGGTCCCCAGCATTTT	CASSLRGMGPQHF	TRBJ1-5	TRBV5-6	-	once
TGCAGTGATAGGGGGACTCAACGGCGGGAGACCCAGTACTTC	CSDRGTQRRETQYF	TRBJ2-5	TRBV20-1	-	-
TGTGCCAGCAGCAGGGAGCGGGGGGACTCCTACGAGCAGTACTTC	CASSRERGDSYEQYF	TRBJ2-7	TRBV7-2	TRBD2	-
TGTGCCAGCAGCCAAGACGGGACCGACAATCAGCCCCAGCATTTT	CASSQDGTDNQPQHF	TRBJ1-5	TRBV3-1	-	-
TGTGCCAGTACCTTATTAGCGGACTATTCACCCCTCCACTTT	CASTLLADYSPLHF	TRBJ1-6	TRBV28	-	-
TGCAGCGCCACCCGGGACAGACCCTACGAGCAGTACTTC	CSATRDRPYEQYF	TRBJ2-7	TRBV29-1	TRBD1	few
TGTGCCAGCAGCCAAGACGACTCTAGGGATGAGCAGTTCTTC	CASSQDDSRDEQFF	TRBJ2-1	TRBV7-2	-	once
TGCGCCAGCAGCCAAGATGCGGGACAGGGAGTAGGCAATGAGCAGTTCTTC	CASSQDAGQGVGNEQFF	TRBJ2-1	TRBV4-1	TRBD1	-
TGTGCCAGCAGCTTATGGTCCACAGGGACAGATACGCAGTATTTT	CASSLWSTGTDTQYF	TRBJ2-3	TRBV7-2	-	-
TGTGCCAGCGACAGAGGGCTAGCGGGGTCAGAGACCCAGTACTTC	CASDRGLAGSETQYF	TRBJ2-5	TRBV7-9	TRBD2	-
TGTGCCAGCAGTAGGACGGCGACGAACACTGAAGCTTTCTTT	CASSRTATNTEAFF	TRBJ1-1	TRBV27	-	once
TGTGCCAGTAGTATTGCGGGGGGCACCGGGGAGCTGTTTTTT	CASSIAGGTGELFF	TRBJ2-2	TRBV19	TRBD2	-
TGTGCCAGCTCACCACAGGGACAGGGGTATGAGCAGTTCTTC	CASSPQGQGYEQFF	TRBJ2-1	TRBV18	TRBD1	-
TGTGCCAGCAGTGAAGGTTACTCTGGAAACACCATATATTTT	CASSEGYSGNTIYF	TRBJ1-3	TRBV2	-	-
TGCAGCGTCAAAAACACCGGGGAGCTGTTTTTT	CSVKNTGELFF	TRBJ2-2	TRBV29-1	-	-
TGCAGCGTTGTGTGGGATAGCAATCAGCCCCAGCATTTT	CSVVWDSNQPQHF	TRBJ1-5	TRBV29-1	-	-
TGCAGCGTTGCCCCCCGCGGGACAGGGAACACTGAAGCTTTCTTT	CSVAPRGTGNTEAFF	TRBJ1-1	TRBV29-1	TRBD1	-
TGTGCCAGCAGTGAGGGGGTCTACTATGGCTACACCTTC	CASSEGVYYGYTF	TRBJ1-2	TRBV27	-	-
TGTGCCAGTAGTGTCGGAGATACGCAGTATTTT	CASSVGDTQYF	TRBJ2-3	TRBV19	-	few
TGTGCCAGCAGCTCAGCCCGGGACGGCTACGAGCAGTACTTC	CASSSARDGYEQYF	TRBJ2-7	TRBV11-2	-	-
TGTGCCTGGAGTGTTATAACAGGCCGCTACGAGCAGTACTTC	CAWSVITGRYEQYF	TRBJ2-7	TRBV30	-	-
TGCAGCGTTGAGGGACAGAAGCAAGAGACCCAGTACTTC	CSVEGQKQETQYF	TRBJ2-5	TRBV29-1	TRBD1	-
TGTGCTAGTGGGCAAACCGACAGGGAAGACTATGGCTACACCTTC	CASGQTDREDYGYTF	TRBJ1-2	TRBV12-5	TRBD1	-
TGTGCCAGCTTGACTGGCCCATCAGGGTTTCAGCCCCAGCATTTT	CASLTGPSGFQPQHF	TRBJ1-5	TRBV28	-	-
TGTGCCAGCAGTTACCGGAACAGGGGATTCTATGGCTACACCTTC	CASSYRNRGFYGYTF	TRBJ1-2	TRBV6-5	TRBD1	-
TGTGCTAGCAGCTTCACCTACACCGGGGAGCTGTTTTTT	CASSFTYTGELFF	TRBJ2-2	TRBV7-7	-	-
TGTGCCAGTCTCGGGTCCGCGGGGAATGAGCAGTTCTTC	CASLGSAGNEQFF	TRBJ2-1	TRBV7-9	-	-
TGTGCCAGTATCAGGCCGAACACTGAAGCTTTCTTT	CASIRPNTEAFF	TRBJ1-1	TRBV19	-	-
TGTGCCAGCAGTTTAAGGTCTAGCGGGCCTCGGACGCAGTATTTT	CASSLRSSGPRTQYF	TRBJ2-3	TRBV28	TRBD2	once
TGTGCCAGCAGTTTGAGCAGAACTAGCAATCAGCCCCAGCATTTT	CASSLSRTSNQPQHF	TRBJ1-5	TRBV28	-	once
TGTGCCAGCAGTTCGGGGACCCCCGAGAGGGAGCAGTACTTC	CASSSGTPEREQYF	TRBJ2-7	TRBV12-3/TRBV12-4	-	-
TGTGCCAGCGTTAAAACAGGGTTAGGGAACACTGAAGCTTTCTTT	CASVKTGLGNTEAFF	TRBJ1-1	TRBV6-5	-	-
TGCAGTGCTAGAGCCGGTGGCTACACCTTC	CSARAGGYTF	TRBJ1-2	TRBV20-1	-	-
TGTGCCAGCAGAAAGTCCCTGGGACTGTTGGAGACCCAGTACTTC	CASRKSLGLLETQYF	TRBJ2-5	TRBV7-9	-	-